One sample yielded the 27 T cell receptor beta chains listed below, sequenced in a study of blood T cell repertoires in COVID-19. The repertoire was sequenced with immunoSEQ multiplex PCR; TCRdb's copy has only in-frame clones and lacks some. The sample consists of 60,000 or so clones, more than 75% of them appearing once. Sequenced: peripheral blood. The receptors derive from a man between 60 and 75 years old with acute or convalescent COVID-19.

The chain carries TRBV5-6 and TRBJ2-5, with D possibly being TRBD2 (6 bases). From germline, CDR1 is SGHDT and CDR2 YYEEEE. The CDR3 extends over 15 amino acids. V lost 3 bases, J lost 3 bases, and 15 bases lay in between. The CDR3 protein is CASSSTSPPKETQYF. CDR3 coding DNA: TGTGCCAGCAGCTCAACTAGCCCCCCGAAAGAGACCCAGTACTTC.

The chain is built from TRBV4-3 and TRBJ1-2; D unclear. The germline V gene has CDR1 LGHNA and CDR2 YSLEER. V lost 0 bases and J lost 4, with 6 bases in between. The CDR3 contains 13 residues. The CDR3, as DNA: TGCGCCAGCAGCCAAGATCGCGGCTATGGCTACACCTTC. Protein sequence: CASSQDRGYGYTF.

CDR3 bases: TGTGCCAGCAGTGAGAGTAGGCAGGGAGGGATCACTGAAGCTTTCTTT. This encodes CASSESRQGGITEAFF. The chain recombines TRBV2 with TRBJ1-1; maybe TRBD1 (5 bases). Germline V gene data show CDR1 as SNHLY and CDR2 as FYNNEI. The V end was cut by 3 bases, the J end by 4 bases, with 18 bases between. This CDR3 is built from 16 residues.

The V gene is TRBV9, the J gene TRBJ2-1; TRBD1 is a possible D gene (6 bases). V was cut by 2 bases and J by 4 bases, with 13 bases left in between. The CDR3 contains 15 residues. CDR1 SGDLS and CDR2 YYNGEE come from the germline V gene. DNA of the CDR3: TGTGCCAGCAGCGTTGACGGACAGATTTACAATGAGCAGTTCTTC. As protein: CASSVDGQIYNEQFF.

The CDR3 sequence: CASSQGGGNQPQHF. The DNA for the CDR3 is TGTGCCAGCAGCCAGGGAGGGGGCAATCAGCCCCAGCATTTT. The chain employs TRBV7-2 and TRBJ1-5, with D possibly matching TRBD1 (5 bases). V lost 5 bases and J lost 2, with 10 bases in between. The CDR3 runs 14 residues. Per the germline V gene, CDR1 is SGHTA and CDR2 is FQGNSA.

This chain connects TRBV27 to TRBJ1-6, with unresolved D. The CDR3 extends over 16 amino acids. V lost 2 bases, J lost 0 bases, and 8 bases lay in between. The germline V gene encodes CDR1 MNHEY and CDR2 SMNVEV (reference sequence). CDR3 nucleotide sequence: TGTGCCAGCAGTTTAATCCCTAGCTCCTATAATTCACCCCTCCACTTT. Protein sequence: CASSLIPSSYNSPLHF.

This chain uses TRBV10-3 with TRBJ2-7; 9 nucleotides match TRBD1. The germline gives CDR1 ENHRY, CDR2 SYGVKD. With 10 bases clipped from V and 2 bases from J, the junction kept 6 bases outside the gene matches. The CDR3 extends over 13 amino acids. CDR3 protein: CASSGTGTYEQYF. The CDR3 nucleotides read TGTGCCAGCTCCGGGACAGGGACCTACGAGCAGTACTTC.

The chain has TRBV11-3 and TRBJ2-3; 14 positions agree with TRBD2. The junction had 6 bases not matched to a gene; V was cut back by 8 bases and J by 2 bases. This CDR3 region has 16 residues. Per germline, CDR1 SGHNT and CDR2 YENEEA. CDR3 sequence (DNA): TGTGCCAGCGCGCCGGGACTAGCGGGGGCCACAGATACGCAGTATTTT. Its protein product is CASAPGLAGATDTQYF.

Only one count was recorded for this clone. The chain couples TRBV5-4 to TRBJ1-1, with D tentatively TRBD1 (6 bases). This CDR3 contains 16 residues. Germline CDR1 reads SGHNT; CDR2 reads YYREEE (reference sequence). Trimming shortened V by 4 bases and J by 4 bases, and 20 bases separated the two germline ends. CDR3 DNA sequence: TGTGCCAGCAGCCAAGAACCGCAGACAGGAGGCACTGAAGCTTTCTTT. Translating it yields CASSQEPQTGGTEAFF.

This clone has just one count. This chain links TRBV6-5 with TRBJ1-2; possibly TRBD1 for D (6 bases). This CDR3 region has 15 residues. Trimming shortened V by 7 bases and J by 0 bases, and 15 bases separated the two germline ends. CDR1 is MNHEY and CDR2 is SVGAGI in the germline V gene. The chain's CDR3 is CASKGPGHANYGYTF. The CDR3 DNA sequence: TGTGCCAGCAAAGGACCGGGACACGCTAACTATGGCTACACCTTC.

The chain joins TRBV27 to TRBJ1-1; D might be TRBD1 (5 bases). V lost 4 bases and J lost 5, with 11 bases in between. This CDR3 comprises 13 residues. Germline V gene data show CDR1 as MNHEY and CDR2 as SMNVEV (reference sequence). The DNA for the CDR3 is TGTGCCAGCAGTTGGCAGGGCGAGACTGAAGCTTTCTTT. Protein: CASSWQGETEAFF.

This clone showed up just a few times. CDR3 residues: CASQDRWGENTEAFF. The CDR3 region has the DNA TGTGCCAGCCAGGATCGATGGGGAGAGAACACTGAAGCTTTCTTT. The rearrangement links TRBV3-1 (or the pseudogene TRBV3-2) to TRBJ1-1; D uncertain. V lost 8 bases and J lost 1, with 17 bases in between. This CDR3 has 15 amino acids. The germline gives CDR1 LGHDT, CDR2 YNNKEL (reference sequence).

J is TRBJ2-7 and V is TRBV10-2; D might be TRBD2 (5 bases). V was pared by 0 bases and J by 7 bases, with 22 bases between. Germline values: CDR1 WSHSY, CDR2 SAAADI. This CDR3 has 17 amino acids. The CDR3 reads CASSESAGERLLREQYF. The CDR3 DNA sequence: TGCGCCAGCAGTGAGTCGGCTGGCGAGCGGCTCCTACGGGAGCAGTACTTC.

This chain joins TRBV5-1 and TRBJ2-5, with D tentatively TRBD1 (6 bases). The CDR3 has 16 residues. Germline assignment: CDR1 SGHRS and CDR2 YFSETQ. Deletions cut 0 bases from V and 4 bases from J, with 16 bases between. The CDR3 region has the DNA TGCGCCAGCAGCTTGGAACAAGGGACATCGTCAGAGACCCAGTACTTC. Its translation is CASSLEQGTSSETQYF.

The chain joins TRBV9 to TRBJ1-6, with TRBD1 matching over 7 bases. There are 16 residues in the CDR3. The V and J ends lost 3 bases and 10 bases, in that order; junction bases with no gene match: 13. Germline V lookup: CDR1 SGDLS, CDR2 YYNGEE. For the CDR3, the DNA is TGTGCCAGCAGCGCTCATTCCCAGACAGGGAGATCACCCCTCCACTTT. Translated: CASSAHSQTGRSPLHF.

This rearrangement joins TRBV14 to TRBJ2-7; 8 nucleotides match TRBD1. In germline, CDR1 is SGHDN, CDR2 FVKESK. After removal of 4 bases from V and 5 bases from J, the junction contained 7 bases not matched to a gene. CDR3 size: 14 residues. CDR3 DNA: TGTGCCAGCAGCCCCCGACAGGGGCTCAACGAGCAGTACTTC. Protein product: CASSPRQGLNEQYF.

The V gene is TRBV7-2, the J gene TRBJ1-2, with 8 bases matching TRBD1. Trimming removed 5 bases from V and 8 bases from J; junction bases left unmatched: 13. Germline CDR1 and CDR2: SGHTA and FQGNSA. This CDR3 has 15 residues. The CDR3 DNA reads TGTGCCAGCAGCCCCGGGACAGGTGCTTCGGGAGGCTACACCTTC. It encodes CASSPGTGASGGYTF.

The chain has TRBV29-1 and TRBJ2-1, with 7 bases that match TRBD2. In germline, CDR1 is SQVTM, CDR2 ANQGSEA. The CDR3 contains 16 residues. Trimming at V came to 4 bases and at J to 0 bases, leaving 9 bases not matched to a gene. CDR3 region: CSVAGGSGNSYNEQFF. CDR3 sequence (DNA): TGCAGCGTTGCCGGAGGAAGCGGGAACTCCTACAATGAGCAGTTCTTC.

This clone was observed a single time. The chain's CDR3 is CASSLTTDSGYTF. DNA for the CDR3: TGTGCCAGCAGCCTCACGACAGACTCTGGCTACACCTTC. This rearrangement joins TRBV9 to TRBJ1-2, with D tentatively TRBD1 (5 bases). In germline, CDR1 is SGDLS, CDR2 YYNGEE. The CDR3 is 13 amino acids. Trimming shortened V by 4 bases and J by 7 bases, and 14 bases separated the two germline ends.

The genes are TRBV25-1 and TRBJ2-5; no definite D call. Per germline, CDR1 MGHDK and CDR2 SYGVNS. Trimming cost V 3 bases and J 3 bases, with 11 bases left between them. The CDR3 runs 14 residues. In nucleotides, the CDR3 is TGTGCCAGCAGTGAGGCGGAGCTTGAAGAGACCCAGTACTTC. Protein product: CASSEAELEETQYF. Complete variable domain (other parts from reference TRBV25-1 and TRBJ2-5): EADIYQTPRYLVIGTGKKITLECSQTMGHDKMYWYQQDPGMELHLIHYSYGVNSTEKGDLSSESTVSRIRTEHFPLTLESARPSHTSQYLCASSEAELEETQYFGPGTRLLVL.

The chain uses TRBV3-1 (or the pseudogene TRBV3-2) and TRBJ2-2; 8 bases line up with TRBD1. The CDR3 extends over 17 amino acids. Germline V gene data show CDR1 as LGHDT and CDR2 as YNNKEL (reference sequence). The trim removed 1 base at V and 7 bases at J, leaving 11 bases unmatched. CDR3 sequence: CASSQAHRDRNLGELFF. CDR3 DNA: TGTGCCAGCAGCCAAGCTCACCGGGACAGGAACCTCGGGGAGCTGTTTTTT.

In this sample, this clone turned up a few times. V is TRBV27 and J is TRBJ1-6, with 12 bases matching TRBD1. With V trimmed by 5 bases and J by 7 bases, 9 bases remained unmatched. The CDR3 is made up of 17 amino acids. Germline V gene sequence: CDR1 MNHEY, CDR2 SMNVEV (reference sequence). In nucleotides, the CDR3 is TGTGCCAGCAGTGCCGCCGGGACAGGGGGCCAAAATTCACCCCTCCACTTT. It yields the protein CASSAAGTGGQNSPLHF.

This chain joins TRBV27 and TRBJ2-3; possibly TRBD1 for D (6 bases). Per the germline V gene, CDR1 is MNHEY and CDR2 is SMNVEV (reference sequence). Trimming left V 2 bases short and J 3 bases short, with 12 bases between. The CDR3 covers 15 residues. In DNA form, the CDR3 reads TGTGCCAGCAGTTTACAGGGGATTGGAACAGATACGCAGTATTTT. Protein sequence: CASSLQGIGTDTQYF.

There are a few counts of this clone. DNA of the CDR3: TGTGCCAGCAGCCATTACGCGGACAGGGGAGCTGAAGCTTTCTTT. Encoded protein: CASSHYADRGAEAFF. The chain uses TRBV4-2 and TRBJ1-1, with 9 bases aligning to TRBD1. Germline trimming cut 3 bases from V and 6 bases from J; bases unmatched to any gene: 8. Germline loops: CDR1 LGHNA, CDR2 YNFKEQ. The length of the CDR3 is 15 residues.

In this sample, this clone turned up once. The CDR3 sequence: CASSYSELLSPLHF. The CDR3 nucleotides read TGTGCCAGCAGTTACAGTGAGTTATTATCACCCCTCCACTTT. J is TRBJ1-6 and V is TRBV6-6, with D unclear. CDR1 and CDR2 (germline): MNHNY, SVGAGI (reference sequence). V gave up 2 bases and J gave up 10 bases, with 12 bases separating them. This CDR3 is 14 amino acids long.

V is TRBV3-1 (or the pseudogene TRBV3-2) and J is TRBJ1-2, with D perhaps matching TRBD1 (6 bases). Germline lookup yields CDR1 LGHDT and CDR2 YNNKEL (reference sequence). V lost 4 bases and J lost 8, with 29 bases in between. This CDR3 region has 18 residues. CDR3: CASSPSEGVPLGTKGYTF. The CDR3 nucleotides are TGTGCCAGCAGCCCATCTGAGGGTGTCCCCCTAGGGACAAAAGGCTACACCTTC.

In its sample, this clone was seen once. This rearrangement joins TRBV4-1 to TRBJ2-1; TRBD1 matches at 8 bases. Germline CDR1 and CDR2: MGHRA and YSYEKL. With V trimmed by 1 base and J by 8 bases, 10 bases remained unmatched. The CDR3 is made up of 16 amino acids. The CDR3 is CASSQVHRGAIDEQFF. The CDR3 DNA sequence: TGCGCCAGCAGCCAAGTCCACAGGGGGGCGATAGATGAGCAGTTCTTC.